The 9 T cell receptor beta chains given below trace back to one sample, sequenced in a study of CD8+CD57+ T cells in acquired aplastic anemia. Genomic DNA served as template for TCR beta VDJ and CDR3 profiling. One entry per CDR3 protein, called by TCRdb with MiXCR from the reads. The repertoire holds 75,000 to 100,000 distinct CDR3 sequences, with around 68% as singletons. Patients selected for sequencing had displayed CD8+CD57+ cell expansion by flow cytometry. Source material: sorted CD4+, CD8+, or CD8+CD57+ T cells (not recorded which) from PBMCs. All receptors derive from a human donor with aplastic anemia.

The chain carries TRBV10-2 and TRBJ2-2; possibly TRBD1 for D (6 bases). Germline V gene lookup returns CDR1 WSHSY and CDR2 SAAADI. The germline V and J ends were trimmed by 7 bases and 2 bases, with 11 bases remaining between them. The CDR3 length is 14 residues. CDR3 region: CASKGTPNTGELFF. DNA of the CDR3: TGCGCCAGCAAAGGGACACCAAACACCGGGGAGCTGTTTTTT.

V and J are TRBV20-1 and TRBJ2-1; TRBD2 agrees at 10 bases. The V and J ends lost 4 bases and 7 bases, in that order; junction bases with no gene match: 13. This CDR3 region has 16 residues. Germline V lookup: CDR1 DFQATT, CDR2 SNEGSKA (reference sequence). Written as DNA, the CDR3 is TGCAGTGCTACCCGACAAGCGGGAGGGCCTGGAAATGAGCAGTTCTTC. It encodes CSATRQAGGPGNEQFF.

Regarding this clonotype: At one end, the junction sequence differs from germline, possibly due to a read error. The DNA of the CDR3 is TGCGACACAGGGGGGGGCGGAGTATATGGCTACACCTTC. Its protein is CDTGGGGVYGYTF. The chain uses TRBV12-5 and TRBJ1-2, with 8 bases matching TRBD1. This CDR3 spans 13 amino acids. From germline, CDR1 is LGHNT and CDR2 FRNRAP.

The rearrangement joins TRBV20-1 to TRBJ2-7; 8 bases line up with TRBD1. Per germline, CDR1 DFQATT and CDR2 SNEGSKA (reference sequence). V was clipped by 1 base and J by 7 bases; unmatched bases: 9. The CDR3 is made up of 14 amino acids. The CDR3 DNA follows: TGCAGTGCTAGAGTCGGACAGGGAACGGGAGAGCAGTACTTC. Translation: CSARVGQGTGEQYF.

The V and J genes are TRBV20-1 and TRBJ1-1, with 8 bases lining up with TRBD1. The germline V gene encodes CDR1 DFQATT and CDR2 SNEGSKA (reference sequence). The CDR3 consists of 14 residues. V dropped 3 bases and J dropped 2; count of bases not matched to a gene: 5. The CDR3, as DNA: TGCAGTGCTAGGAGGGGACAGGTTAACACTGAAGCTTTCTTT. Amino acid sequence: CSARRGQVNTEAFF.

This clonotype occurred once. The V and J genes are TRBV5-1 and TRBJ1-1; tentatively, D is TRBD1 (5 bases). The CDR3 consists of 14 residues. The germline V and J ends were trimmed by 7 bases and 5 bases, with 18 bases remaining between them. CDR1 SGHRS and CDR2 YFSETQ come from the germline V gene. CDR3 nucleotide sequence: TGCGCCAGCCGCCTAGAGGGGTCCGGGACTGAAGCTTTCTTT. As protein: CASRLEGSGTEAFF. The whole variable domain, remainder taken from reference TRBV5-1 and TRBJ1-1, is KAGVTQTPRYLIKTRGQQVTLSCSPISGHRSVSWYQQTPGQGLQFLFEYFSETQRNKGNFPGRFSGRQFSNSRSEMNVSTLELGDSALYLCASRLEGSGTEAFFGQGTRLTVV.

The sample holds a few counts of this clonotype. V is TRBV29-1 and J is TRBJ2-5, with TRBD2 identical over 7 bases. Germline-derived CDR1 and CDR2 are SQVTM and ANQGSEA. J lost 3 bases, V lost 4 bases, and 5 bases had no gene match. This CDR3 contains 13 residues. CDR3 coding DNA: TGCAGCGTTGTTCGCCTAGCGGAAGAGACCCAGTACTTC. This sequence encodes CSVVRLAEETQYF.

In DNA form, the CDR3 reads TGTGCCACCAGCAGAGACCTAGCAGTGGGAGAGACCCAGTACTTC. This sequence encodes CATSRDLAVGETQYF. The J gene is TRBJ2-5, the V gene TRBV15; D perhaps matches TRBD2 (5 bases). The CDR3 sequence is 15 residues long. With 0 bases removed from V and 4 bases from J, the gap between germline ends came to 12 bases. The germline V gene has CDR1 LNHNV and CDR2 YYDKDF (reference sequence).

V gene TRBV24-1 combines with J gene TRBJ1-2, with 8 bases fitting TRBD1. The CDR3 has 15 amino acids. Trimming removed 6 bases from V and 0 bases from J; junction bases left unmatched: 5. Germline V gives CDR1 KGHDR, CDR2 SFDVKD. CDR3 loop: CATSRAGGPNYGYTF. The CDR3, as DNA: TGTGCCACCAGTAGGGCAGGGGGCCCTAACTATGGCTACACCTTC.